This T cell receptor beta chain originates from a study of vaccination effects on CD4 cells after COVID-19. Concerning this clone itself: Its target is unknown.

The study's findings and limits: Few convalescent patients were included, and no early post-infection timepoints were sampled.

Before any sequencing was done, the ViraFEST assay used viral peptide pools to expand antigen-specific CD4+ T cells. Upon completion of 10 to 11 days in culture, CD4+ T cells were isolated. There are 15 residues in the CDR3. V gave up 4 bases and J gave up 4 bases; unmatched junction bases: 8. The V gene's germline CDR1 is SGHNT and CDR2 YYREEE (reference sequence). Method: immunoSEQ multiplex PCR; TCRdb's copy keeps in-frame clones and lacks some. The sample has fewer than 14,000 clones, 65% to 75% seen once; the top ten hold 24%. The chain has TRBV5-4 and TRBJ1-3, with TRBD1 matching over 7 bases. Source: CD4+ T cells from PBMCs cultured with HCoV-229E spike peptides, taken before COVID-19 vaccination. The sequence derives from a human donor who received a COVID-19 vaccine. CDR3 in amino acids: CASSERQGAGNTIYF. The CDR3 DNA reads TGTGCCAGCAGCGAAAGACAGGGTGCCGGAAACACCATATATTTT.